This TCR beta chain was captured by sequencing in a study of T-cell reconstitution after alpha-beta-depleted transplantation in children. This clonotype was observed many times. The CDR3 extends over 13 amino acids. Germline-derived CDR1 and CDR2 are MNHEY and SVGEGT. V was cut by 0 bases and J by 10 bases, with 10 bases left in between. The TCRbeta library incorporated unique molecular identifiers. One entry per CDR3 protein results from TCRdb running MiXCR on the PCR reads. The table records approximately 400,000 distinct CDR3 sequences, 11% of them present only once. The chain carries TRBV6-2 or TRBV6-3 and TRBJ2-1; D remains ambiguous. The sample was PBMCs from the stem cell graft donor, taken from the stem cell graft. This TCR came from a human donor who donated a stem cell graft to a child with acute myeloid leukemia. In DNA, the CDR3 is TGTGCCAGCAGTTACTCCCAGCCCATGGAGCAGTTCTTC. Its protein product is CASSYSQPMEQFF.